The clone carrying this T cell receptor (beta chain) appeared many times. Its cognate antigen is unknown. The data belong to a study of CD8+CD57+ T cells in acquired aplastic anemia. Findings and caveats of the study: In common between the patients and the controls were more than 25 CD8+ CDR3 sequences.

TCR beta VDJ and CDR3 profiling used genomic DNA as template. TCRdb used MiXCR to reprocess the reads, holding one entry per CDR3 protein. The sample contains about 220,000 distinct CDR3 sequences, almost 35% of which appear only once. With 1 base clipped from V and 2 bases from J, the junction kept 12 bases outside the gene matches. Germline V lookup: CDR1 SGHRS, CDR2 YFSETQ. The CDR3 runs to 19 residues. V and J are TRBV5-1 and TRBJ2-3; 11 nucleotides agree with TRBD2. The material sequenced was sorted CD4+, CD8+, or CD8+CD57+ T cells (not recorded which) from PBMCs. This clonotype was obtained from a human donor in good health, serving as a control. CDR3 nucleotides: TGCGCCAGCAGCTTGTTAGTGGTGTCTAGCGGGAGGTACACAGATACGCAGTATTTT. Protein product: CASSLLVVSSGRYTDTQYF.